The subject of this entry is one T cell receptor (beta chain). Antigen: not known. This sample was included in a study of CD8 T cells in ankylosing spondylitis. General study results and limits: Significant enrichment of disease-linked clones was reportedly seen in matched ankylosing spondylitis synovial fluid.

Looked up from germline, CDR1 is MDHEN and CDR2 is SYDVKM. The CDR3 has 14 residues. J gave up 4 bases and V 6 bases, and 8 bases lay outside the gene matches. Using quantitative 5'-RACE with molecular barcodes, the authors made TCR beta libraries. Using its own MiXCR run on the 5' RACE reads, TCRdb lists one record per CDR3 protein. The table records about 140,000 distinct CDR3 sequences, 7% to 10% of them present only once. The clonotype comes from a male donor with ankylosing spondylitis. Sequenced sample: synovial fluid, either unsorted or a sorted T cell fraction (not recorded which). The V call is TRBV28, the J call TRBJ2-7, with TRBD1 matching 8 bases. The chain's CDR3 is CASRLRRDRYEQYF. Here the CDR3 DNA reads TGTGCCAGCAGATTACGGCGGGACAGGTACGAGCAGTACTTC.